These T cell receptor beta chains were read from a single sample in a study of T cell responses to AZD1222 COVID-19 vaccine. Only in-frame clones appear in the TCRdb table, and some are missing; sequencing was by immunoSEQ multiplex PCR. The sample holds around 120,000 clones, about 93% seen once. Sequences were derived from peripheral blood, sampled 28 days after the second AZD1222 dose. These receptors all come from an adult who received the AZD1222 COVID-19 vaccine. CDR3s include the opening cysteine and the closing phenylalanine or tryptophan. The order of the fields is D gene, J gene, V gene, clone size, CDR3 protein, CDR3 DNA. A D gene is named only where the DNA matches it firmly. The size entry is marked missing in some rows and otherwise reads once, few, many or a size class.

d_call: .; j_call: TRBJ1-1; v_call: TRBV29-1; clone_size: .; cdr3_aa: CSVPSGGRTEAFF; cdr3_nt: TGCAGCGTGCCGTCCGGGGGTCGGACTGAAGCTTTCTTT
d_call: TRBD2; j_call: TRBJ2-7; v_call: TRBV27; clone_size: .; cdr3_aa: CASRYRWASGSYEQYF; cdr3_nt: TGTGCCAGCAGATACAGATGGGCTAGCGGGAGTTACGAGCAGTACTTC
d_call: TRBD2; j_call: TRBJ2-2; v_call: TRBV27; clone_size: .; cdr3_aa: CASSWAGVDTGELFF; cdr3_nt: TGTGCCAGCAGTTGGGCGGGAGTAGACACCGGGGAGCTGTTTTTT
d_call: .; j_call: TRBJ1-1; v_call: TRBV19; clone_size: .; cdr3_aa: CASSLVRQAGVAEAFF; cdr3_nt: TGTGCCAGTAGTCTCGTTCGACAGGCGGGGGTCGCTGAAGCTTTCTTT
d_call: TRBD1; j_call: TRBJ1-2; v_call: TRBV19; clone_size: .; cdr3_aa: CASSISGQGANYGYTF; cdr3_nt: TGTGCCAGTAGTATTTCAGGACAGGGGGCTAACTATGGCTACACCTTC
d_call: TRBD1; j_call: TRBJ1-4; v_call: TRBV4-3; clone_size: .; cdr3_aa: CASSPSDRGYEKLFF; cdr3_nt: TGCGCCAGCAGCCCTTCGGACAGGGGATATGAAAAACTGTTTTTT
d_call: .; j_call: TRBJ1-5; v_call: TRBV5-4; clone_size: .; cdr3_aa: CASSRDPGRNQPQHF; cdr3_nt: TGTGCCAGCAGCAGGGACCCGGGGCGGAATCAGCCCCAGCATTTT
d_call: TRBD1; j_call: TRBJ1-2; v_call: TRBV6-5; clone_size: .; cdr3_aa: CASSYRDSGGYTF; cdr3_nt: TGTGCCAGCAGTTACCGGGACAGCGGCGGCTACACCTTC
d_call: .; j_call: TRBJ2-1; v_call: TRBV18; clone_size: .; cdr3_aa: CASQPDRNEQFF; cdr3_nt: TGTGCCAGCCAACCGGATAGGAATGAGCAGTTCTTC
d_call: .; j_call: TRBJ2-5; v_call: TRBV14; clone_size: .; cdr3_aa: CASSQDETQYF; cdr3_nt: TGTGCCAGCAGCCAAGATGAGACCCAGTACTTC
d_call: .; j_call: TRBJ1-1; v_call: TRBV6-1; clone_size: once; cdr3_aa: CASSENNPGRMNTEAFF; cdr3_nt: TGTGCCAGCAGTGAAAATAACCCCGGGCGGATGAACACTGAAGCTTTCTTT
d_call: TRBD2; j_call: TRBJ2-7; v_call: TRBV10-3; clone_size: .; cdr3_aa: CAISGPAGGGAPEQYF; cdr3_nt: TGTGCCATCAGTGGCCCCGCCGGCGGGGGGGCTCCCGAGCAGTACTTC
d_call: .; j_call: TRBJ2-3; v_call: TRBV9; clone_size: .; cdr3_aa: CASSPGADTQYF; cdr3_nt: TGTGCCAGCAGCCCCGGTGCAGATACGCAGTATTTT
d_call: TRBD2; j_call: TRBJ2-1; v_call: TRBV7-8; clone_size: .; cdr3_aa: CASTLAGGPNNEQFF; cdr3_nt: TGTGCCAGCACACTAGCGGGGGGGCCGAACAATGAGCAGTTCTTC
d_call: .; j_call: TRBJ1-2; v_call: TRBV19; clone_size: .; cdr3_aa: CASSILASGSGFGYTF; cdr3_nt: TGTGCCAGTAGTATTCTGGCGAGCGGGTCAGGGTTTGGCTACACCTTC
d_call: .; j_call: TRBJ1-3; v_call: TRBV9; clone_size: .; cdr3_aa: CASSADSGNTIYF; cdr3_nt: TGTGCCAGCAGCGCCGACTCTGGAAACACCATATATTTT
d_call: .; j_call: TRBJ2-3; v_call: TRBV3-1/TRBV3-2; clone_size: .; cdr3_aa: CASSPSIDLLGTDTQYF; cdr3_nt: TGTGCCAGCAGCCCCAGTATAGACCTCTTAGGCACAGATACGCAGTATTTT
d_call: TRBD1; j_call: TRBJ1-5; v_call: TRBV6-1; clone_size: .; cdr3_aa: CASSEANRGTLDSNQPQHF; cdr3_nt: TGTGCCAGCAGTGAGGCAAACAGGGGGACCCTCGATAGCAATCAGCCCCAGCATTTT
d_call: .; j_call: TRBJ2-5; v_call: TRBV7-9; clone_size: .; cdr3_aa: CASSLSASWGETQYF; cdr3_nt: TGTGCCAGCAGCTTAAGTGCTAGCTGGGGTGAGACCCAGTACTTC
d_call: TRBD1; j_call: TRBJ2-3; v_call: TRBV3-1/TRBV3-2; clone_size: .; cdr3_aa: CASSQGTGMGTDTQYF; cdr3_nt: TGTGCCAGCAGCCAGGGGACAGGGATGGGCACAGATACGCAGTATTTT
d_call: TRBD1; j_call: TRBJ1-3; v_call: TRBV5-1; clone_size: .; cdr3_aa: CASSPQGGSSGNTIYF; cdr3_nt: TGCGCCAGCAGCCCCCAGGGGGGAAGCTCTGGAAACACCATATATTTT
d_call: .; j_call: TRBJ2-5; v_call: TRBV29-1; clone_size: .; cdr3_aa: CSVERAGGSWETQYF; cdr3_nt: TGCAGCGTTGAACGGGCAGGGGGGTCGTGGGAGACCCAGTACTTC
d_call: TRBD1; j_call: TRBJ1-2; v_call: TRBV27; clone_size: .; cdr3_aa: CASSADRANYGYTF; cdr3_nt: TGTGCCAGCAGCGCGGACAGGGCAAACTATGGCTACACCTTC
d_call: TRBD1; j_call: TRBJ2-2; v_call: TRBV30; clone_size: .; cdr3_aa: CAWSVSKSGGLNGELFF; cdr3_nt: TGTGCCTGGAGTGTCTCAAAGTCAGGGGGCTTGAACGGGGAGCTGTTTTTT